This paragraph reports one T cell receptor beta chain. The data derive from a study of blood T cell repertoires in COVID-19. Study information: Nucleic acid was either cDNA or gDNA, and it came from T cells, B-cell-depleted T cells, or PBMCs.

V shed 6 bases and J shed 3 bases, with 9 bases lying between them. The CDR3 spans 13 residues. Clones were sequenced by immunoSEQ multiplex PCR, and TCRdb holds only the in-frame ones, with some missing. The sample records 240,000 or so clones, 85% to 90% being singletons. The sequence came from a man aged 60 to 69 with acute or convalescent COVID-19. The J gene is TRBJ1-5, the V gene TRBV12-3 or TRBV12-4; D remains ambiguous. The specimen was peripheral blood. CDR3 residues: CASRGQFNQPQHF. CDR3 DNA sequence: TGTGCCAGCAGGGGCCAGTTCAATCAGCCCCAGCATTTT.